This record concerns one T cell receptor beta chain sequence. This clone was recorded a few times. Its antigen is currently not known. Base qualities are missing; no much larger clone stands one base away. The junction shows trimming of 7 bases on V and 5 bases on J, and the gene matches do not reach 12 bases of it. The CDR3 measures 15 amino acids from cysteine to phenylalanine. The retained sequence is limited to the CDR3, 45 bases, with the frame set at the first base. CDR1 ENHRY and CDR2 SYGVKD are derived from the germline V gene. This sample was included in a study of cytomegalovirus exposure and HLA in healthy donors (dated by TCRdb to about 2017). Describing the broader study: An earlier analysis of 550 to 700 of the donors reported 250 to 300 Gb of sequence data and some 120 million unique TCR beta sequences from 190 million or so T cells. An early release covering some 640 HLA-typed donors comprised around 300 gigabases of sequencing data and roughly 86 million unique TCR sequences. Among the approximately 400 genotyped donors, 75% to 90% belonged to the genetic ancestry cluster associated with self-reported Caucasian donors. The study aimed to test whether signatures of past pathogen exposure could be identified by cataloging public T cell receptors. The study profiled the T cell repertoires of hundreds of subjects by immunosequencing and related them to cytomegalovirus serostatus. Along with the approximately 670-subject first cohort, a separate validation cohort of over 90 different subjects was used. To predict cytomegalovirus infection status, the study brought together high-throughput TCR immunosequencing, statistical association of individual TCRs with disease status, and machine learning. In a later analysis, previously published TCR beta repertoires from some 640 donors were re-analyzed and high-resolution HLA genotyping was added so that TCR occurrence patterns could be studied. In the later analysis, no new phenotypic data were used to find candidate immune exposures; instead, reliance was placed on TCR beta sequences and their occurrence across donors. An earlier analysis of around 580 of the donors used high-throughput TCR beta sequencing to judge whether each TCR beta V gene segment behaved as functional or pseudogenic. Alongside the repertoire data, information on donor age, sex, ethnicity and CMV serostatus was compiled. Genome-wide SNP genotypes for about 65% of the 666 donors were used in a later genetic analysis, which treated that subset as a discovery cohort. All discovery cohort repertoires had been generated using a single sequencing platform. Both class I and class II loci were covered by HLA typing, at four-digit resolution. The number of typed donors differed by locus: about 629-630 for A, B, C, DRB1 and DQB1; 522 for DQA1; some 610 for DPA1; and 450 to 480 for DPB1. Roughly 5 DR-DQ haplotypes were handled as single units for association and clustering, since linkage in the cohort was strong. Across approximately 400 genotyped donors of the cohort, an average of roughly 250,000 unique TCR beta nucleotide sequences per donor were sequenced, and 15% to 20% of those sequences were non-productive.

The full study reports these points: In the study, some 160 TCR beta chains were listed as associated with cytomegalovirus. Only TCR beta chains were sequenced in this cohort, and the absence of alpha or paired-chain data limited detectable features. A later analysis associated around 16,000 TCR beta sequences with specific HLA alleles at a false discovery rate of 0.05. Correlated functional status among segregating V segments might reflect linkage disequilibrium, but an unknown experimental factor could not be ruled out. An earlier analysis of approximately 530 of the donors showed that most TCR beta V segments appeared in productive rearrangements either about 87% or about 30% of the time, which broadly matched IMGT annotations. A later analysis found that HLA-associated TCR beta chains were more clonally expanded and had lower generation probabilities than equally common non-associated chains. A further reported finding was that TCR beta sequences accurately predicted the HLA-A and HLA-B alleles for most subjects in the first cohort. According to a later analysis, parvovirus B19, influenza, CMV and Epstein-Barr virus appeared linked to several top co-occurrence clusters. Because HLA typing was missing for some donors at each locus, association tests included only the typed subset. When HLA alleles, especially DR and DQ, strongly co-occurred, attributing TCR associations to individual alleles was difficult. The 87-base-pair reads could not distinguish some IMGT-functional V segments, including TRBV6-2 and TRBV6-3, so those segments were excluded. In vitro tests confirmed that a few of the cytomegalovirus-associated TCR beta chains recognize cytomegalovirus antigens. Roughly uniform sequencing depth across donors was assumed in presence/absence analyses, although this assumption may not hold. In a later analysis, most CMV-associated TCR beta chains were found to appear HLA-restricted, with HLA associations seemingly driven largely by CMV exposure. The earlier analysis of 587 of the donors excluded 15 to 20 rarely observed V segments, including chromosome 9 orphons, because counts were too low. Compared with the 666-donor mean, donors in an Asian-associated ancestry cluster had fewer N-insertions in productive TCRs, according to a later genetic analysis. Across donors, most TCR sequences were observed very rarely, whereas some public TCRs were present in many individuals. An association between a missense DCLRE1C variant and V-gene and J-gene trimming of TCR beta chains was found in a later genetic analysis and replicated in an independent cohort. The classifier was reported to diagnose cytomegalovirus status with high specificity and sensitivity in both the original cohort and the validation cohort. A cluster of highly shared sequence variants was judged likely to represent a technical artifact of the sequencing pipeline. In a later analysis, TCR association rates were found to vary across HLA loci, with the most associated TCRs seen for DRB1 alleles and the fewest for HLA-C alleles. The authors suggested that the approach could potentially be extended to other disease states and immunological phenotypes. CMV serostatus was the only immune exposure information available for the cohort.

The protocol used for the library was the immunoSEQ multiplex PCR assay. For the multiplex PCR, a mixture combining 60 forward primers for TCR Vbeta segments and 13 reverse primers for TCR Jbeta segments was used. The CDR3 region of rearranged TCR beta genes was amplified from genomic DNA with a multiplex PCR assay. On the Illumina HiSeq System, the amplified TCR beta libraries were sequenced as 87-base-pair reads. Under the source paper's analysis protocol: A later analysis counted tens of millions of unique TCR beta chains across the 666 repertoires, and around 9.9 million of these chains were shared by at least two donors. A nearest-neighbor algorithm error-corrected the raw reads and collapsed the reads into unique sequences, merging closely related sequences to remove PCR and sequencing errors. V, D and J gene segments were assigned by aligning CDR3 sequences to IMGT reference sequences. Each retained sequence needed at least a six-nucleotide match to both a V gene segment and a J gene segment. A rearrangement was called productive if the CDR3 had no stop codons and remained in frame with V and J, and every other rearrangement was called non-productive. CDR3 was defined by IMGT convention, running from the second conserved V-encoded cysteine to the conserved J-encoded phenylalanine. In an earlier analysis of 500 to 650 of the donors, sequences lacking an unambiguous match to a single V gene segment were excluded. An earlier analysis of fewer than 750 of the donors called V segments functional above 56.7% productive rearrangements and segregating when the between-donor standard deviation exceeded 5%. A statistical classification framework was built for diagnosing cytomegalovirus status from the catalog of TCR beta chain sequences. In a later analysis, TCR nucleotide sequences were compared against IMGT/GENE-DB human TR gene sequences so that V and J genes could be assigned. Using the TCRdist pipeline, a later analysis assigned CDR3 sequences along with most-parsimonious VDJ recombination scenarios. In a later analysis, every TCR beta chain was defined by the combination of its CDR3 amino acid sequence and its V-gene family, and reads without a unique V-gene family were dropped. A later analysis removed several hundred highly shared, low-generation-probability nucleotide sequences to deal with suspected cross-contamination and a sequencing artifact. In a later analysis, a clonal expansion index for each public chain was calculated from normalized within-repertoire ranks of inferred template counts. A later analysis computed generation probabilities with a VDJ recombination model fitted to out-of-frame rearrangements, and checked the results against IGoR. In a later analysis, TCR-TCR, TCR-HLA and TCR-CMV co-occurrence was scored with hypergeometric tests, and a repertoire-size bias correction was applied to TCR pairs. False discovery rates were estimated in a later analysis by permuting HLA or CMV assignments 20 times. In a later analysis, co-occurring TCRs were grouped using DBSCAN, with TCRdist sequence similarity added in when clustering inside HLA-allele-positive subsets. For co-occurrence clustering, repertoires with fewer than 30,000 or more than 120,000 public chains were excluded, along with four to six repertoires with anomalous nucleotide sharing. TCRdb obtained this table from immuneACCESS and retained in-frame rearrangements with V and J assigned. These tables miss some clones; where compared with another copy, unresolved V genes account for less than half of the shortfall, and the remainder is unexplained. V and J calls and clone size come straight from that table; D and trimming were deduced from the DNA. Recorded for this sample are under 300,000 clones; around two thirds of them occurred a single time. The ten largest clones add up to approximately 2.5% of the sample.

The cohort consisted of 666 healthy bone marrow donors. Cohort members were all nominally healthy when sampled, although unrecorded immune exposures were likely present. The donor tested CMV seronegative and was one of the 352 seronegative cohort members. Every donor gave a peripheral blood sample, and the peripheral blood mononuclear cells from that sample were used for TCR beta sequencing. Genomic DNA was extracted from the blood cell samples with the Qiagen DNeasy Blood Extraction Kit. This clonotype was obtained from a female donor in good health and CMV-seronegative. The source material was PBMCs. The chain joins TRBV10-3 to TRBJ2-5, with 8 central nucleotides matching TRBD2. In nucleotides, the sequence is TGTGCCATCACGAGCGGGAGTGGCCAGGGGGAGACCCAGTACTTC. Its translation is CAITSGSGQGETQYF.